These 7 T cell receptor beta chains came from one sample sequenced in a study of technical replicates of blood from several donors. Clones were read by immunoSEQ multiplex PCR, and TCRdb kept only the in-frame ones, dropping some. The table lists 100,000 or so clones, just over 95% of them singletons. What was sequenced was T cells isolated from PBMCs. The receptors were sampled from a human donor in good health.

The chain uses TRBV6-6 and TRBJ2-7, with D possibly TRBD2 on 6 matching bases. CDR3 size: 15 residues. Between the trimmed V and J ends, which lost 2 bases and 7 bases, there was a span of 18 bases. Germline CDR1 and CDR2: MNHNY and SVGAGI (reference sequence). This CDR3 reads CASSYAPGLMVEQYF. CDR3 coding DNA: TGTGCCAGCAGTTACGCCCCGGGACTCATGGTAGAGCAGTACTTC.

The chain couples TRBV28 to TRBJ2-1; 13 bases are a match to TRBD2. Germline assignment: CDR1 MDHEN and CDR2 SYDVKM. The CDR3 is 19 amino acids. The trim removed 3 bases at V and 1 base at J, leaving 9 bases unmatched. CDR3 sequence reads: CASSFPGTSGIGSYNEQFF. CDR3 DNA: TGTGCCAGCAGTTTCCCCGGGACTAGCGGGATTGGGTCCTACAATGAGCAGTTCTTC. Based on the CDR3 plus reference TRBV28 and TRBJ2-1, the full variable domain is DVKVTQSSRYLVKRTGEKVFLECVQDMDHENMFWYRQDPGLGLRLIYFSYDVKMKEKGDIPEGYSVSREKKERFSLILESASTNQTSMYLCASSFPGTSGIGSYNEQFFGPGTRLTVL.

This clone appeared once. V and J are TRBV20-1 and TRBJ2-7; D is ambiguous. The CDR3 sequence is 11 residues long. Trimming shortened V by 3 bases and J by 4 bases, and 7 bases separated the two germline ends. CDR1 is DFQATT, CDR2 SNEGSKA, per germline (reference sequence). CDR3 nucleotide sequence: TGCAGTGCTAGGTATAGTTACGAGCAGTACTTC. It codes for CSARYSYEQYF.

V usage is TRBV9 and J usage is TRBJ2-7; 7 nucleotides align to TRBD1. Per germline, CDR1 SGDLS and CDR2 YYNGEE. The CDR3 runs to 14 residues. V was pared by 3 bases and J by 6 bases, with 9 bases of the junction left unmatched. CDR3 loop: CASSAGTATLEQYF. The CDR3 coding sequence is TGTGCCAGCAGCGCCGGGACAGCGACCCTCGAGCAGTACTTC.

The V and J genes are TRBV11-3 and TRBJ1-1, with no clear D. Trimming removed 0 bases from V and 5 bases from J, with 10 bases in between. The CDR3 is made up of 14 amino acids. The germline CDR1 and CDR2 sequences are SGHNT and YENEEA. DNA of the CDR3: TGTGCCAGCAGCTTAGAGGCCAGAGGGACTGAAGCTTTCTTT. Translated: CASSLEARGTEAFF.

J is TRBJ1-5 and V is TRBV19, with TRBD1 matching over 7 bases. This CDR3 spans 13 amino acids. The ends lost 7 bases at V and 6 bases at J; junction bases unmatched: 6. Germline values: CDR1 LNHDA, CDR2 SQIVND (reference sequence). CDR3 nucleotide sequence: TGTGCCAGTAACCCAGGGGGTATTCAGCCCCAGCATTTT. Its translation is CASNPGGIQPQHF.

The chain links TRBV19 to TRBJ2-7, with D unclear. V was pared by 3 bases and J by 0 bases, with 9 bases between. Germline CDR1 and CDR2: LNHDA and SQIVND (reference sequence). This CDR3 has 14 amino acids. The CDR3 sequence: CASSIALSSYEQYF. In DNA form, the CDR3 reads TGTGCCAGTAGTATCGCTCTGAGCTCCTACGAGCAGTACTTC. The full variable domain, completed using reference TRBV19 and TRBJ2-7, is DGGITQSPKYLFRKEGQNVTLSCEQNLNHDAMYWYRQDPGQGLRLIYYSQIVNDFQKGDIAEGYSVSREKKESFPLTVTSAQKNPTAFYLCASSIALSSYEQYFGPGTRLTVT.